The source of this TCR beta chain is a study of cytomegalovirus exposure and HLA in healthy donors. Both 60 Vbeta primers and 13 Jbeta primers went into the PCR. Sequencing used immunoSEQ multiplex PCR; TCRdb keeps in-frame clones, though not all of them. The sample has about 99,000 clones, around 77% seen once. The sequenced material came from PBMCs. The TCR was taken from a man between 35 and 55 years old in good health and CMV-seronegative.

The CDR3 loop reads CASSLDRGDEKLFF. DNA of the CDR3: TGTGCCAGCAGCCTGGACCGGGGGGATGAAAAACTGTTTTTT. The V call is TRBV11-2, the J call TRBJ1-4; D is perhaps TRBD1 (5 bases). V lost 5 bases, J lost 6 bases, and 13 bases lay in between. CDR1 and CDR2 (germline): SGHAT, FQNNGV. CDR3 size: 14 residues.